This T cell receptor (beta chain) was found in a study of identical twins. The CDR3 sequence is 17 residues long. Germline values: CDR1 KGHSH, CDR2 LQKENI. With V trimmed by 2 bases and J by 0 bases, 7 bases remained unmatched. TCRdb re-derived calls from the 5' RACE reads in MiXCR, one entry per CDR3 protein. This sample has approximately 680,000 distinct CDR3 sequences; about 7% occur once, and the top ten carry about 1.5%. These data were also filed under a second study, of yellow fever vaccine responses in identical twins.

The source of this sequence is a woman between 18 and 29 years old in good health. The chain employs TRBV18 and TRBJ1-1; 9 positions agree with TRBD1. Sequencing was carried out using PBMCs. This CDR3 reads CASSPSTGGIMNTEAFF. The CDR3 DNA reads TGTGCCAGCTCACCATCGACAGGGGGTATCATGAACACTGAAGCTTTCTTT.